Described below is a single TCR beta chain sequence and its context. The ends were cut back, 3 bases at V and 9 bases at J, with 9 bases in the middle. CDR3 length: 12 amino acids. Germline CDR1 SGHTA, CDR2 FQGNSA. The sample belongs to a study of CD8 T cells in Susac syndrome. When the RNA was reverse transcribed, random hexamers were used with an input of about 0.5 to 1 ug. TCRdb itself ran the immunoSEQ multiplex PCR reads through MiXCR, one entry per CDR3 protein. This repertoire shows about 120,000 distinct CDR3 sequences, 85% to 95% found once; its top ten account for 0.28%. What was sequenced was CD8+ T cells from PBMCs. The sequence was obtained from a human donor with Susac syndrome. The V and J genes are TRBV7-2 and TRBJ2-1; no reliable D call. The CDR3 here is CASSLPRSEQFF. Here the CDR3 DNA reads TGTGCCAGCAGCTTGCCTAGGAGTGAGCAGTTCTTC. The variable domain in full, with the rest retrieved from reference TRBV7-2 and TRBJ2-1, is GAGVSQSPSNKVTEKGKDVELRCDPISGHTALYWYRQSLGQGLEFLIYFQGNSAPDKSGLPSDRFSAERTGGSVSTLTIQRTQQEDSAVYLCASSLPRSEQFFGPGTRLTVL.